Below, 31 T cell receptor beta chains from the same sample are listed, as sequenced in a study of vaccination and CD4 T cells after COVID-19. Sequenced with the Oncomine TCR Beta short-read assay was DNA taken from cultured CD4+ T cells. TCRdb itself ran the PCR reads through MiXCR, one entry per CDR3 protein. Among 6,500 to 9,000 distinct CDR3 sequences, about a third were seen once, and the ten largest hold over 15%. Documented treatment: roughly 10-day PBMC culture with coronavirus spike peptide pools or control peptides (ViraFEST assay). Before the COVID-19 pandemic (2011-2018), CD4+ T cells were obtained from the unexposed donor. No antigen has been identified for these receptors. Sequenced input: CD4+ T cells from blood, cultured in vitro. The receptors here all came from a human donor in good health.

The V gene is TRBV20-1, the J gene TRBJ2-4, with TRBD1 identical over 7 bases. The J segment lost 8 bases and the V segment lost 5 bases, leaving 9 bases of the junction unmatched. CDR1 is DFQATT and CDR2 is SNEGSKA in the germline V gene (reference sequence). This CDR3 is 13 amino acids long. CDR3 DNA: TGCAGTGCTCGGGACAGCCTAAGGGACATTCAGTACTTC. Protein product: CSARDSLRDIQYF.

In its sample, this clonotype was seen a few times. The chain carries TRBV19 and TRBJ1-1; D is perhaps TRBD1 (5 bases). The CDR3 is 14 residues long. In germline, CDR1 is LNHDA, CDR2 SQIVND (reference sequence). Trimming removed 6 bases at V and 9 bases at J, with 20 bases between. The CDR3 coding sequence is TGTGCCAGTAGCTCAATCGCTGGGGGGTCCAAAGCTTTCTTT. Translating gives CASSSIAGGSKAFF.

This clonotype was observed a handful of times. This chain connects TRBV20-1 to TRBJ1-2; D is perhaps TRBD1 (5 bases). The CDR3 runs 15 residues. Per germline, CDR1 DFQATT and CDR2 SNEGSKA (reference sequence). Trimming removed 0 bases from V and 4 bases from J, with 15 bases in between. In DNA form, the CDR3 reads TGCAGTGCTAGAGATCCGGGGGGAAGCCTCTATGGCTACACCTTC. This translates into CSARDPGGSLYGYTF.

The gene calls are TRBV20-1 and TRBJ2-7; D possibly uses TRBD1 or TRBD2 (6 bases each). Looked up from germline, CDR1 is DFQATT and CDR2 is SNEGSKA (reference sequence). There are 14 residues in the CDR3. Between the trimmed V and J ends, which lost 4 bases and 6 bases, there was a span of 19 bases. The CDR3 loop reads CSAKIQGGRSEQYF. The CDR3 DNA sequence: TGCAGTGCTAAGATACAGGGAGGACGGTCCGAGCAGTACTTC.

The V gene is TRBV7-9, the J gene TRBJ2-5, with D possibly being TRBD1 (5 bases). The germline gives CDR1 SEHNR, CDR2 FQNEAQ (reference sequence). With 3 bases removed from V and 5 bases from J, the gap between germline ends came to 10 bases. The CDR3 contains 13 residues. DNA of the CDR3: TGTGCCAGCAGCTTGTTCAGGGATGAGACCCAGTACTTC. This codes for CASSLFRDETQYF.

This clonotype has a handful of counts. The chain is built from TRBV12-3 or TRBV12-4 and TRBJ1-5; D remains unclear. This CDR3 spans 14 amino acids. Between the trimmed V and J ends, which lost 0 bases and 7 bases, there was a span of 10 bases. CDR3 protein: CASSLAPARQPQHF. The DNA of the CDR3 is TGTGCCAGCAGTTTAGCTCCGGCACGGCAGCCCCAGCATTTT.

The J gene is TRBJ1-1, the V gene TRBV28; D is undetermined. Germline CDR1 reads MDHEN; CDR2 reads SYDVKM. The CDR3 is 14 residues long. The V gene lost 5 bases and the J gene lost 1 base, with 11 bases spanning the gap. CDR3 nucleotide sequence: TGTGCCAGCAGTCAAATTCTGAGGAACACTGAAGCTTTCTTT. Encoded protein: CASSQILRNTEAFF. The full variable domain, in which reference TRBV28 and TRBJ1-1 provide the parts outside the CDR3, is DVKVTQSSRYLVKRTGEKVFLECVQDMDHENMFWYRQDPGLGLRLIYFSYDVKMKEKGDIPEGYSVSREKKERFSLILESASTNQTSMYLCASSQILRNTEAFFGQGTRLTVV.

This chain links TRBV2 with TRBJ1-5; D unclear. V gave up 1 base and J gave up 0 bases, with 10 bases separating them. The CDR3 length is 16 residues. Germline CDR1 reads SNHLY; CDR2 reads FYNNEI. The CDR3 here is CASSEESVYSNQPQHF. The CDR3 DNA reads as TGTGCCAGCAGTGAAGAATCAGTTTATAGCAATCAGCCCCAGCATTTT.

The chain is built from TRBV10-3 and TRBJ1-2; no clear D. The CDR3 is 14 residues long. CDR1 ENHRY and CDR2 SYGVKD come from the germline V gene. Trimming shortened V by 0 bases and J by 9 bases, and 14 bases separated the two germline ends. The CDR3 DNA follows: TGTGCCATCAGTGAGTCTGGCAGCCCTCGTCGCTACACCTTC. Its protein is CAISESGSPRRYTF.

The genes are TRBV12-5 and TRBJ1-6; no firm D call. The CDR3 is made up of 11 amino acids. Germline values: CDR1 LGHNT, CDR2 FRNRAP. V was trimmed by 3 bases and J by 10 bases, leaving 4 bases between them. The CDR3: CASGLGSPLHF. The CDR3 DNA reads TGTGCTAGTGGTTTAGGATCACCCCTCCACTTT.

This clonotype was seen more than once but under ten times. The rearrangement uses TRBV5-1 and TRBJ1-1, with D maybe TRBD1 (5 bases). Trimming cost V 2 bases and J 3 bases, with 11 bases left between them. The CDR3 is made up of 14 amino acids. Germline lookup yields CDR1 SGHRS and CDR2 YFSETQ. CDR3 nucleotides: TGCGCCAGCAGCTTATCAGGGTTGGACACTGAAGCTTTCTTT. Its protein product is CASSLSGLDTEAFF.

The J gene is TRBJ1-5, the V gene TRBV19; TRBD1 agrees at 7 bases. CDR3 length: 14 amino acids. V lost 5 bases, J lost 5 bases, and 6 bases stayed unmatched. Germline loops: CDR1 LNHDA, CDR2 SQIVND (reference sequence). CDR3 in DNA: TGTGCCAGTAGTCGCGCCAGGGGGGATCAGCCCCAGCATTTT. This gives the protein CASSRARGDQPQHF. The full variable domain, completed using reference TRBV19 and TRBJ1-5, is DGGITQSPKYLFRKEGQNVTLSCEQNLNHDAMYWYRQDPGQGLRLIYYSQIVNDFQKGDIAEGYSVSREKKESFPLTVTSAQKNPTAFYLCASSRARGDQPQHFGDGTRLSIL.

V and J are TRBV27 and TRBJ2-5, with D maybe TRBD1 (6 bases). V was pared by 7 bases and J by 1 base, with 16 bases between. This CDR3 spans 15 amino acids. CDR1 and CDR2 from the germline V gene are MNHEY and SMNVEV (reference sequence). In DNA, the CDR3 is TGTGCCAGCACCCGAACCCAGGGGACCCAAGAGACCCAGTACTTC. It yields the protein CASTRTQGTQETQYF.

The chain is built from TRBV7-2 and TRBJ1-3; the match to TRBD1 covers 7 bases. V lost 5 bases and J lost 7; bases outside the gene matches: 26. This CDR3 region has 20 residues. Germline CDR1 is SGHTA and CDR2 is FQGNSA. This CDR3 is CASSRKQGLSGNTKGNTIYF. The CDR3 nucleotides read TGTGCCAGCAGCCGAAAACAGGGGCTCTCTGGAAACACCAAGGGTAACACCATATATTTT.

This clonotype was found a few times. The chain combines TRBV6-2 or TRBV6-3 with TRBJ2-7; 11 bases fit TRBD2. In germline, CDR1 is MNHEY, CDR2 SVGEGT. CDR3 length equals 17 residues. Unmatched junction bases numbered 9, after V lost 5 bases and J lost 0 bases. As DNA, the CDR3 is TGTGCCAGCAGTGTTCATAGCGGGGGGGTGATCTCCTACGAGCAGTACTTC. Translation: CASSVHSGGVISYEQYF.

This clonotype has only a few counts. The rearrangement links TRBV6-1 to TRBJ1-5, with 7 bases that match TRBD1. The germline V gene encodes CDR1 MNHNS and CDR2 SASEGT. V was clipped by 5 bases and J by 4 bases; unmatched bases: 8. The CDR3 consists of 15 residues. The CDR3 loop is CASSPRGQLNQPQHF. CDR3 DNA sequence: TGTGCCAGCAGTCCTCGGGGACAGCTTAATCAGCCCCAGCATTTT.

The chain has TRBV19 and TRBJ2-7; 9 bases map to TRBD2. The CDR3 runs 14 residues. J was trimmed by 2 bases and V by 8 bases; bases with no gene match: 7. Germline CDR1 and CDR2: LNHDA and SQIVND (reference sequence). The CDR3 reads CASGAGTSPYEQYF. DNA for the CDR3: TGTGCCAGTGGGGCCGGGACTAGCCCCTACGAGCAGTACTTC.

This clonotype appeared a few times. This chain connects TRBV20-1 to TRBJ2-7, with D maybe TRBD2 (5 bases). Germline V gene lookup returns CDR1 DFQATT and CDR2 SNEGSKA (reference sequence). The CDR3 covers 13 residues. V was clipped by 0 bases and J by 4 bases, with 10 bases between them. CDR3 nucleotides: TGCAGTGCTAGAGAGGCGGGCCTTTACGAGCAGTACTTC. Protein: CSAREAGLYEQYF.

This chain connects TRBV7-9 to TRBJ2-1; D is unclear. There are 13 residues in the CDR3. Trimming took 6 bases from V and 4 from J, leaving 10 bases between them. Germline V gene sequence: CDR1 SEHNR, CDR2 FQNEAQ (reference sequence). The CDR3 region is CASRGWLYNEQFF. The CDR3 bases are TGTGCCAGCAGGGGGTGGCTGTACAATGAGCAGTTCTTC.

The chain has TRBV19 and TRBJ2-3; 13 nucleotides line up with TRBD2. Per germline, CDR1 LNHDA and CDR2 SQIVND (reference sequence). V dropped 6 bases and J dropped 9; count of bases not matched to a gene: 9. The CDR3 is made up of 15 amino acids. Written as DNA, the CDR3 is TGTGCCAGTAGCTCCGGGACTAGCGGGATTACGACGCAGTATTTT. It yields the protein CASSSGTSGITTQYF.

In its sample, this clonotype was seen a few times. The chain has TRBV20-1 and TRBJ1-5; D is undetermined. Per germline, CDR1 DFQATT and CDR2 SNEGSKA (reference sequence). V lost 5 bases and J lost 7, with 18 bases in between. This CDR3 is 14 amino acids long. Written as DNA, the CDR3 is TGCAGTGCTGACGGCGGCCCGGCGGGGCAGCCCCAGCATTTT. This gives the protein CSADGGPAGQPQHF.

As for this clonotype: Its ends do not fully match the called genes, so a read error is possible. The chain recombines TRBV15 with TRBJ1-2; TRBD1 is a possible D gene (5 bases). The CDR3 extends over 13 amino acids. The V gene's germline CDR1 is LNHNV and CDR2 YYDKDF (reference sequence). CDR3 sequence reads: CATSRGGDYGHTF. Written as DNA, the CDR3 is TGTGCCACCAGCAGAGGGGGCGACTATGGCCACACCTTC.

The chain is built from TRBV5-8 and TRBJ1-6; 10 bases are a match to TRBD1. Germline V CDR1 and CDR2: SGHTS, YDEGEE. The CDR3 runs 15 residues. After removal of 8 bases from V and 9 bases from J, the junction contained 11 bases not matched to a gene. The CDR3 spells CASTPGGQGSSPLHF. CDR3 sequence (DNA): TGTGCCAGTACCCCCGGGGGACAGGGGAGTTCACCCCTCCACTTT.

This clonotype was detected a few times. V is TRBV7-8 and J is TRBJ1-1; the D is unclear. The CDR3 contains 17 residues. The V gene's germline CDR1 is SGHVS and CDR2 FQNEAQ. Trimming removed 1 base from V and 6 bases from J, with 21 bases in between. Written as DNA, the CDR3 is TGTGCCAGCAGCTTAGTAGTTGGAACACTCCTAAACCCTGAAGCTTTCTTT. Its protein product is CASSLVVGTLLNPEAFF.

This clonotype was observed a few times. V and J are TRBV7-2 and TRBJ2-1, with TRBD2 matching over 13 bases. The CDR3 extends over 16 amino acids. The J segment lost 9 bases and the V segment lost 5 bases, leaving 10 bases of the junction unmatched. From germline, CDR1 is SGHTA and CDR2 FQGNSA. This CDR3 reads CASSLRTSGSRGEQFF. The CDR3 DNA sequence: TGTGCCAGCAGCCTCAGGACTAGCGGGAGTAGGGGTGAGCAGTTCTTC.

Comment on this clonotype: A junction end diverges from the germline sequence, so it may reflect a read error. The chain has TRBV6-5 and TRBJ1-1; D uncertain. The CDR3 totals 13 residues. Germline lookup yields CDR1 MNHEY and CDR2 SVGAGI. The CDR3 coding sequence is TGTGCCAGCAGTTATCCCGGATCCACTCAAGCTTTCTTT. Its protein is CASSYPGSTQAFF.

V is TRBV2 and J is TRBJ2-7; 12 nucleotides match TRBD2. The CDR3 is made up of 15 amino acids. Germline lookup yields CDR1 SNHLY and CDR2 FYNNEI. Trimming at V came to 7 bases and at J to 3 bases, leaving 7 bases not matched to a gene. The CDR3 loop is CASTLAGGSVYEQYF. In DNA form, the CDR3 reads TGTGCCAGCACTCTAGCGGGGGGGAGCGTCTACGAGCAGTACTTC.

In its sample, this clonotype was seen once. CDR3 protein: CASSLAGGSHEQYF. CDR3 nucleotide sequence: TGTGCCAGCAGCTTAGCGGGAGGGAGCCACGAGCAGTACTTC. This chain uses TRBV7-2 with TRBJ2-7; TRBD2 matches at 7 bases. Germline CDR1 is SGHTA and CDR2 is FQGNSA. J was trimmed by 5 bases and V by 0 bases; bases with no gene match: 4. The CDR3 consists of 14 residues.

This clonotype was observed a few times. This chain connects TRBV19 to TRBJ1-2; 12 nucleotides agree with TRBD1. Losses at the gene ends were 4 bases for V and 4 bases for J; bases not matched to a gene: 10. The CDR3 length is 17 residues. Germline CDR1 reads LNHDA; CDR2 reads SQIVND (reference sequence). CDR3 bases: TGTGCCAGTAGTAACCGGGACAGGGGGCTAGGTGTCTATGGCTACACCTTC. It codes for CASSNRDRGLGVYGYTF.

The chain has TRBV19 and TRBJ1-4; 9 positions agree with TRBD1. Trimming took 6 bases from V and 7 from J; bases not matched to a gene: 9. Germline V gives CDR1 LNHDA, CDR2 SQIVND (reference sequence). This CDR3 is built from 15 residues. CDR3: CASSRTGDEGEKLFF. CDR3 coding DNA: TGTGCCAGTAGCCGGACAGGGGATGAGGGTGAAAAACTGTTTTTT.

This clonotype was observed a handful of times. J is TRBJ2-7 and V is TRBV6-5; D perhaps matches TRBD2 (6 bases). The V gene lost 4 bases and the J gene lost 2 bases, with 15 bases spanning the gap. CDR3 length: 15 residues. Germline loops: CDR1 MNHEY, CDR2 SVGAGI. The CDR3 region is CASSLEDGGTYEQYF. The CDR3 bases are TGTGCCAGCAGTTTAGAGGACGGAGGGACCTACGAGCAGTACTTC.